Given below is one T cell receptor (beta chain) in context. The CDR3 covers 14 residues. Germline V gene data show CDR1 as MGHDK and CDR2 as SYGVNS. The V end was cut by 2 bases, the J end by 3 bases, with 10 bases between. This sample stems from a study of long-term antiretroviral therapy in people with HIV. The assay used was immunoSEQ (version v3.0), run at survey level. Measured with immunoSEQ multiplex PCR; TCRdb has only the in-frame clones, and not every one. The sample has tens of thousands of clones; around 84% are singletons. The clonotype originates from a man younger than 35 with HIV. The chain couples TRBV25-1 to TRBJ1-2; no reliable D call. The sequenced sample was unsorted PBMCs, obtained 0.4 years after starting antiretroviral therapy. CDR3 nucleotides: TGTGCCAGCAGTGAAAATGGGCCATACTATGGCTACACCTTC. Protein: CASSENGPYYGYTF.